The T cell receptor beta chain described here comes from a study of response to subunit inactivated influenza vaccine. The CDR3 consists of 15 residues. Germline CDR1 SGHTA, CDR2 FQGNSA. V dropped 4 bases and J dropped 0 bases, with 10 bases sitting between them. TCRdb re-called the RT-PCR reads through MiXCR, storing one row per CDR3 protein. The top ten clones hold around 2.8% of a sample with roughly 540,000 distinct CDR3 sequences, under 25% of them seen once. This sample was also put to use in a study of T cells expressing NK-cell markers. This second study notes: Making the TCR beta cDNA relied on 5'RACE template switching with UMIs. Seven sequenced donors out of eight were HCMV-seropositive, one seronegative. It remained uncertain whether the expanded NKG2C+ T cell clones were specific for HCMV antigens.

V usage is TRBV7-2 and J usage is TRBJ1-3; possible D gene TRBD1, 6 bases. The source was CD4+ T cells sorted from PBMCs, collected roughly 13 days after vaccination. This clonotype was obtained from a man aged 45-65 years who received an inactivated influenza vaccine. The CDR3 spells CASSSYRASGNTIYF. In DNA form, the CDR3 reads TGTGCCAGCAGCTCCTACAGGGCCTCTGGAAACACCATATATTTT. Full variable domain (rest looked up from reference TRBV7-2 and TRBJ1-3): GAGVSQSPSNKVTEKGKDVELRCDPISGHTALYWYRQSLGQGLEFLIYFQGNSAPDKSGLPSDRFSAERTGGSVSTLTIQRTQQEDSAVYLCASSSYRASGNTIYFGEGSWLTVV.